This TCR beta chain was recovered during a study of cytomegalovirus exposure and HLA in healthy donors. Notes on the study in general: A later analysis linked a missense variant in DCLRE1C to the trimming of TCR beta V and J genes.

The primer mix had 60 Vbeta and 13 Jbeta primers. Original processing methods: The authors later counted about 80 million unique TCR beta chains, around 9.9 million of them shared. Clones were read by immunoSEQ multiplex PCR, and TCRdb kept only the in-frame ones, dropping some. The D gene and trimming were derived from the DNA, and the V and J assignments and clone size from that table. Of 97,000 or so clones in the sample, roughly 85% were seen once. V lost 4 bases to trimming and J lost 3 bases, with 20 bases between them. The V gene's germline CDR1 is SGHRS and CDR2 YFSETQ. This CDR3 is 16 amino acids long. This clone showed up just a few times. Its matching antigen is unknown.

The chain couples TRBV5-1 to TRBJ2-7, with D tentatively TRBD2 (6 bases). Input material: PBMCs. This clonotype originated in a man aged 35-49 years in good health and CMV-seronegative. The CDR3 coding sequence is TGCGCCAGCAGCGCGGCCCCCGGGGGAGCAAACTACGAGCAGTACTTC. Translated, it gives CASSAAPGGANYEQYF. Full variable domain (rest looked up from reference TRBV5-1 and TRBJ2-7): KAGVTQTPRYLIKTRGQQVTLSCSPISGHRSVSWYQQTPGQGLQFLFEYFSETQRNKGNFPGRFSGRQFSNSRSEMNVSTLELGDSALYLCASSAAPGGANYEQYFGPGTRLTVT.